Following are 26 T cell receptor beta chains from one sample sequenced in a study of cytomegalovirus exposure and HLA in healthy donors. PCR employed 60 Vbeta and 13 Jbeta primers. The protocol was immunoSEQ multiplex PCR, while the TCRdb copy is restricted to in-frame clones and leaves out a portion. This table has roughly 93,000 clones, roughly 75% appearing once. Source material: PBMCs. The receptors derive from a man between 25 and 39 years old in good health and CMV-seronegative.

V gene TRBV6-5 combines with J gene TRBJ1-5, with 7 bases that match TRBD1. Germline V lookup: CDR1 MNHEY, CDR2 SVGAGI. This CDR3 comprises 16 residues. The trim removed 0 bases at V and 6 bases at J, leaving 8 bases unmatched. CDR3 coding DNA: TGTGCCAGCAGTTACTCGTCCAGGGGGAATGGTCAGCCCCAGCATTTT. Its protein is CASSYSSRGNGQPQHF.

The chain joins TRBV30 to TRBJ1-5; no firm D call. V was pared by 1 base and J by 3 bases, with 7 bases between. The CDR3 extends over 13 amino acids. The germline gives CDR1 GTSNPN, CDR2 SVGIG (reference sequence). In DNA form, the CDR3 reads TGTGCCTGGAGTGGGAGTTTCAATCAGCCCCAGCATTTT. It yields the protein CAWSGSFNQPQHF.

The genes are TRBV6-4 and TRBJ2-2; 8 bases align to TRBD2. Germline V gene lookup returns CDR1 MRHNA and CDR2 SNTAGT. Losses at the gene ends were 3 bases for V and 3 bases for J; bases not matched to a gene: 6. The length of the CDR3 is 16 residues. The CDR3 DNA reads as TGTGCCAGCAGTGATAAGGAGACTAGCGACACCGGGGAGCTGTTTTTT. Its translation: CASSDKETSDTGELFF.

The CDR3 loop is CAGTGGAGYGYTF. The CDR3 DNA follows: TGTGCCGGTACAGGGGGCGCTGGATATGGCTACACCTTC. The chain couples TRBV28 to TRBJ1-2; 9 nucleotides line up with TRBD1. J lost 5 bases, V lost 11 bases, and 9 bases had no gene match. The CDR3 length is 13 residues. The germline gives CDR1 MDHEN, CDR2 SYDVKM.

This clone came up once. V gene TRBV29-1 combines with J gene TRBJ1-1, with D perhaps TRBD1 (6 bases). The CDR3 covers 13 residues. The germline gives CDR1 SQVTM, CDR2 ANQGSEA. The V end was cut by 7 bases, the J end by 1 base, with 13 bases between. The CDR3 spells CSGRRDKNTEAFF. For the CDR3, the DNA is TGCAGCGGCCGCCGGGACAAGAACACTGAAGCTTTCTTT.

V usage is TRBV15 and J usage is TRBJ1-6; 7 nucleotides align to TRBD1. J was trimmed by 9 bases and V by 7 bases; bases with no gene match: 9. CDR1 is LNHNV and CDR2 is YYDKDF in the germline V gene (reference sequence). CDR3 size: 14 residues. DNA for the CDR3: TGTGCCACCACGGCTCGTCAGGGGGGTTCACCCCTCCACTTT. It encodes CATTARQGGSPLHF.

The chain recombines TRBV7-2 with TRBJ2-7, with 11 bases identical to TRBD1. V lost 6 bases and J lost 0; bases outside the gene matches: 7. Per germline, CDR1 SGHTA and CDR2 FQGNSA. This CDR3 contains 16 residues. The CDR3 nucleotides are TGTGCCAGCAGGGACAGGGGGCGAGGAAGCTCCTACGAGCAGTACTTC. Translated: CASRDRGRGSSYEQYF.

J is TRBJ2-7 and V is TRBV6-5; D gene ambiguous. Trimming stripped 8 bases from V and 0 bases from J, with 5 bases between. This CDR3 region has 11 residues. Germline lookup yields CDR1 MNHEY and CDR2 SVGAGI. CDR3 sequence: CASQDSYEQYF. The CDR3 DNA reads TGTGCCAGCCAGGACTCCTACGAGCAGTACTTC.

This clone showed up just a few times. V gene TRBV4-3 combines with J gene TRBJ2-7, with 8 positions matching TRBD1. This CDR3 region has 16 residues. The germline V gene has CDR1 LGHNA and CDR2 YSLEER. V was clipped by 1 base and J by 5 bases; unmatched bases: 10. CDR3 coding DNA: TGCGCCAGCAGCCAAGCTCCGGGACAGGCGATTCACGAGCAGTACTTC. Encoded protein: CASSQAPGQAIHEQYF.

The rearrangement joins TRBV5-1 to TRBJ2-7; no clear D. Trimming took 5 bases from V and 3 from J, leaving 12 bases between them. The CDR3 has 13 residues. Germline V gene sequence: CDR1 SGHRS, CDR2 YFSETQ. The CDR3, as DNA: TGCGCCAGCAGTATTGAGACATACTACGAGCAGTACTTC. Translation gives CASSIETYYEQYF.

This clone was counted only a few times. The chain recombines TRBV4-3 with TRBJ1-2; tentatively, D is TRBD1 (5 bases). CDR3 length: 15 residues. The ends were cut back, 1 base at V and 1 base at J, with 10 bases in the middle. Germline V gives CDR1 LGHNA, CDR2 YSLEER. CDR3 residues: CASSQVMGLNYGYTF. The CDR3 DNA reads as TGCGCCAGCAGCCAAGTGATGGGGCTTAACTATGGCTACACCTTC.

The chain carries TRBV5-6 and TRBJ1-4; 12 positions match TRBD1. The germline CDR1 and CDR2 sequences are SGHDT and YYEEEE. The CDR3 covers 17 residues. V was clipped by 3 bases and J by 8 bases; unmatched bases: 11. The CDR3 coding sequence is TGTGCCAGCAGCTCCCCCAGTGGAGGGACAGGGGGCGAAAAACTGTTTTTT. It specifies CASSSPSGGTGGEKLFF. Together with reference TRBV5-6 and TRBJ1-4, the CDR3 gives the full variable domain: DAGVTQSPTHLIKTRGQQVTLRCSPKSGHDTVSWYQQALGQGPQFIFQYYEEEERQRGNFPDRFSGHQFPNYSSELNVNALLLGDSALYLCASSSPSGGTGGEKLFFGSGTQLSVL.

This chain joins TRBV2 and TRBJ2-7; D ambiguous. Looked up from germline, CDR1 is SNHLY and CDR2 is FYNNEI. Between the trimmed V and J ends, which lost 4 bases and 0 bases, there was a span of 10 bases. The length of the CDR3 is 14 residues. CDR3 region: CASSVILSSYEQYF. The CDR3 DNA follows: TGTGCCAGCAGTGTGATCTTGAGCTCCTACGAGCAGTACTTC.

V is TRBV6-5 and J is TRBJ2-7, with D tentatively TRBD1 (5 bases). Germline V gene lookup returns CDR1 MNHEY and CDR2 SVGAGI. The CDR3 covers 14 residues. V lost 0 bases to trimming and J lost 5 bases, with 11 bases between them. The chain's CDR3 is CASSYSRAGHEQYF. CDR3 coding DNA: TGTGCCAGCAGTTACTCCAGGGCAGGCCACGAGCAGTACTTC.

The genes are TRBV7-9 and TRBJ1-2; a possible D gene is TRBD1 (5 bases). Trimming removed 5 bases from V and 4 bases from J, with 11 bases in between. The CDR3 length is 13 residues. Germline CDR1 and CDR2: SEHNR and FQNEAQ (reference sequence). The CDR3 DNA reads TGTGCCAGCAGCCCCCGCGGGGGCTATGGCTACACCTTC. It yields the protein CASSPRGGYGYTF. The complete variable domain, with remaining parts taken from reference TRBV7-9 and TRBJ1-2, reads DTGVSQNPRHKITKRGQNVTFRCDPISEHNRLYWYRQTLGQGPEFLTYFQNEAQLEKSRLLSDRFSAERPKGSFSTLEIQRTEQGDSAMYLCASSPRGGYGYTFGSGTRLTVV.

V and J are TRBV7-2 and TRBJ1-2; D perhaps matches TRBD1 (6 bases). V lost 6 bases, J lost 3 bases, and 11 bases lay in between. The CDR3 covers 13 residues. Germline assignment: CDR1 SGHTA and CDR2 FQGNSA. The DNA for the CDR3 is TGTGCCAGCAGTCGCTCAGGGGACTATGGCTACACCTTC. As protein: CASSRSGDYGYTF.

Concerning this clone itself: The junction and the germline gene differ at one end; a read error may be behind it. The chain recombines TRBV6-1 with TRBJ1-3; D is undetermined. Germline lookup yields CDR1 MNHNS and CDR2 SASEGT. This CDR3 contains 11 residues. This chain's CDR3 is CASKTGNTIYF. DNA of the CDR3: TGTGCCAGCAAGACTGGGAACACCATATATTTT.

J is TRBJ2-1 and V is TRBV5-1; 10 positions match TRBD1. Germline values: CDR1 SGHRS, CDR2 YFSETQ. With V trimmed by 4 bases and J by 6 bases, 10 bases remained unmatched. This CDR3 is built from 16 residues. CDR3 sequence (DNA): TGCGCCAGCAGCGGCACCGGGACAGGGGTGGTCAATGAGCAGTTCTTC. Translating it yields CASSGTGTGVVNEQFF.

The gene calls are TRBV18 and TRBJ2-2; D perhaps matches TRBD2 (6 bases). The V end was cut by 1 base, the J end by 5 bases, with 8 bases between. The CDR3 sequence is 14 residues long. The germline gives CDR1 KGHSH, CDR2 LQKENI. The DNA for the CDR3 is TGTGCCAGCTCACCACGGAGGGAAACCGGGGAGCTGTTTTTT. Translation gives CASSPRRETGELFF. Full variable domain (missing parts from reference TRBV18 and TRBJ2-2): NAGVMQNPRHLVRRRGQEARLRCSPMKGHSHVYWYRQLPEEGLKFMVYLQKENIIDESGMPKERFSAEFPKEGPSILRIQQVVRGDSAAYFCASSPRRETGELFFGEGSRLTVL.

The table lists this clone with a count of one. The chain has TRBV18 and TRBJ2-7; 13 positions match TRBD2. J lost 2 bases, V lost 4 bases, and 5 bases had no gene match. Germline V gene data show CDR1 as KGHSH and CDR2 as LQKENI. This CDR3 region has 16 residues. The CDR3 here is CASSLTTSGRPYEQYF. In DNA form, the CDR3 reads TGTGCCAGCTCACTCACGACTAGCGGGAGGCCCTACGAGCAGTACTTC.

The chain combines TRBV7-9 with TRBJ1-5, with TRBD1 matching over 7 bases. CDR1 is SEHNR, CDR2 FQNEAQ, per germline (reference sequence). The CDR3 contains 17 residues. J was trimmed by 1 base and V by 1 base; bases with no gene match: 7. The CDR3 sequence: CASSLGGGGESNQPQHF. For the CDR3, the DNA is TGTGCCAGCAGCTTAGGAGGAGGGGGCGAGAGCAATCAGCCCCAGCATTTT.

J is TRBJ2-5 and V is TRBV10-3; tentative D call: TRBD2 (6 bases). Judging by the DNA end, TRBJ2-7 fits better; the J call may be wrong. The CDR3 spans 16 residues. Germline V CDR1 and CDR2: ENHRY, SYGVKD. The CDR3 bases are TGTGCCGCTTTAGCCCACGGACGGGGGTATGTAGGCGAGCAGTACTTC. It codes for CAALAHGRGYVGEQYF.

The chain joins TRBV5-4 to TRBJ2-1; TRBD2 is a possible D gene (5 bases). Germline CDR1 is SGHNT and CDR2 is YYREEE (reference sequence). Trimming cost V 0 bases and J 8 bases, with 9 bases left between them. This CDR3 contains 13 residues. The CDR3 DNA is TGTGCCAGCAGCTTGGTGTCCGGGGATGAGCAGTTCTTC. Protein product: CASSLVSGDEQFF.

The chain joins TRBV6-5 to TRBJ1-2, with 7 bases matching TRBD1. The germline gives CDR1 MNHEY, CDR2 SVGAGI. V lost 6 bases, J lost 5 bases, and 6 bases stayed unmatched. The CDR3 extends over 13 amino acids. CDR3 residues: CASSRDRGYGYTF. In DNA, the CDR3 is TGTGCCAGCAGCCGGGACAGAGGATATGGCTACACCTTC.

This sequence joins TRBV6-5 and TRBJ2-7, with 7 bases that match TRBD2. Germline V gene lookup returns CDR1 MNHEY and CDR2 SVGAGI. V trimming: 6 bases; J trimming: 5 bases; junction bases outside the gene matches: 13. The CDR3 spans 15 residues. In DNA form, the CDR3 reads TGTGCCAGCAGACTCAGGTGGGAGGGCCTCAACGAGCAGTACTTC. It encodes CASRLRWEGLNEQYF.

The V gene is TRBV6-6, the J gene TRBJ2-5, with D unresolved. Germline CDR1 and CDR2: MNHNY and SVGAGI (reference sequence). Trimming took off 1 base at V and 5 bases at J, with 14 bases between the two ends. The CDR3 sequence is 15 residues long. CDR3 coding DNA: TGTGCCAGCAGTTACTTAGACTGGCGGCGCGAGACCCAGTACTTC. It codes for CASSYLDWRRETQYF.